The sequence of this T cell receptor beta chain was determined in a study of identical twins (dated by TCRdb to about 2016). Turning to the overall study: TCR alpha and beta repertoires from monozygotic twins, unrelated adults of various ages and cord blood were deep-sequenced to test whether fetal clonotypes persist. To rule out contamination, replicate twin experiments were performed at different times with different library preparation protocols. Study-wide conclusions, independent of this receptor: Invariant T cells such as MAIT and iNKT could partly confound zero-insertion analyses, although diverse VJ usage argued against such confounding for most clonotypes. Out-of-frame TCR alpha sequences shared between twins showed an excess of low generation-probability sequences compared with coincidental sharing between unrelated individuals. The excess sharing between twins in beta out-of-frame sequences was weaker because fewer shared sequences reduced the signal-to-noise ratio. Fewer insertions were carried by abundant cord blood beta clonotypes; a weaker similar trend was observed in young adult naive repertoires, while no such trend was observed in memory repertoires. Because the same donors could not be followed over many years, the conclusions depended on cross-sectional statistical analysis. In monozygotic twins, recombination models systematically underestimated out-of-frame TCR alpha sharing, but the models matched the sharing seen between unrelated individuals.

As concerns this clonotype: The antigen this receptor binds is unknown. No base-level quality is on record; no much larger clone is a single base apart.

The CDR3, cysteine through phenylalanine, is 15 amino acids long. Of the read, only the CDR3 DNA is kept; its 45 bases are in frame from base 1. Trimming leaves V shorter by 8 bases and J shorter by 0 bases, with the junction holding 6 bases beyond the gene matches. CDR1 is given as MDHEN and CDR2 as SYDVKM, both from the germline V gene. Every donor in the study was a healthy Caucasian. The method behind the library was 5' RACE. TCRdb names Illumina HiSeq 2000 as the instrument used. Template switching added a universal primer binding site, and the final cDNA carried a unique molecular identifier that allowed TCR cDNA molecules to be counted accurately. Specific primers in the conserved constant-segment region were used to synthesize first-strand cDNA for TCR alpha and beta chains. To control for contamination, each cDNA library was double barcoded with a SMART-Mk sample barcode plus Illumina barcodes. TruSeq adapter sequences along with Illumina sample barcodes were introduced in two successive PCR steps. Sequencing of the TCR alpha and beta cDNA libraries was done on the Illumina HiSeq platform using custom primers. The paper's data handling went like this. Unique molecular identifiers were extracted from raw reads with MiGEC, and CDR3 positions were determined with MiXCR. Recombination models were inferred per individual with the repgenHMM and IGoR tools using an EM algorithm. Shared clonotype analysis was performed with the tcR package in R, normalizing sharing by the product of cloneset sizes. To study raw recombination free of thymic and clonal selection effects, out-of-frame nonproductive sequences were analyzed. TCRdb reprocessed the public reads (quality trimming at Q25 with fastp, clone calling with MiXCR) and kept in-frame beta chains. Every entry covers one CDR3 protein and lists the most common genes and DNA from its rows. The V and J calls were determined by TCRdb, not by the authors. The sample table records some 1,600,000 distinct CDR3 sequences; roughly 35% of these occur just once. The ten largest clones take up roughly 0.3% of the sample.

The sequencing input was cord blood. The TCR sequence derives from a newborn girl in good health. This chain is built from TRBV28 and TRBJ2-5; 10 bases in the middle match TRBD2. This receptor carries the CDR3 CASCSSGGNQETQYF. The DNA is TGTGCCAGCTGCTCTAGCGGGGGCAACCAAGAGACCCAGTACTTC.